Reported below is one TCR beta chain. The V gene lost 1 base and the J gene lost 0 bases, with 11 bases spanning the gap. Germline V CDR1 and CDR2: SGHDT, YYEEEE. The CDR3 is 17 amino acids. This sample is part of a study of T-cell reconstitution after alpha-beta-depleted transplantation in children. The TCRbeta library was prepared with unique molecular identifiers. Each CDR3 protein gets one entry after TCRdb re-called the PCR reads with MiXCR. The profile shows about 310,000 distinct CDR3 sequences, more than 20% of them singletons. The material was PBMCs, mostly from graft donor cells, obtained 180 days after TCRalphabeta/CD19-depleted stem cell transplant. The V and J genes are TRBV5-6 and TRBJ1-6; D perhaps matches TRBD1 (5 bases). This receptor was taken from a male patient aged 10 to 17 who had a stem cell transplant for acute lymphoblastic leukemia, so the T cells may come from the graft donor. The CDR3 DNA is TGTGCCAGCAGCTTGTGGCAGGGAAGCTCCTATAATTCACCCCTCCACTTT. It is translated as CASSLWQGSSYNSPLHF.